The source of this T cell receptor (beta chain) is a study of T cell repertoires in cytomegalovirus infection. Overall study: CMV infection and matching HLA type were both indicated by public TCR beta signatures. Findings and caveats of the study: HLA-C-restricted TCR beta clonotypes specific for CMV led the ex vivo response.

Turning to this clonotype: As yet, its antigen is unknown.

MiXCR, applied by TCRdb to the reads, yields one record per CDR3 protein. The table lists around 300,000 distinct CDR3 sequences, 9.5% of them singletons. Sequencing input: PBMCs. The receptor's source is a human donor in good health (CMV status not recorded). Some clones in this sample may be carry-over from other donors' samples.

CDR3 region: CASSFGTAGGPPGTDTQYF. CDR3 sequence (DNA): TGTGCCAGCAGCTTCGGTACGGCGGGAGGGCCCCCCGGGACAGATACGCAGTATTTT. The chain combines TRBV7-2 with TRBJ2-3; 9 positions match TRBD2. Germline CDR1 and CDR2: SGHTA and FQGNSA. J lost 3 bases, V lost 3 bases, and 16 bases had no gene match. This CDR3 spans 19 amino acids.